The 26 T cell receptor beta chains below were found in one sample sequenced in a study of siplizumab effects on memory and regulatory T cells. Clones were sequenced by immunoSEQ multiplex PCR, and TCRdb holds only the in-frame ones, with some missing. The sample records 65,000 to 70,000 clones, roughly 88% being singletons. The sample was Tregs sorted from blood. The origin of the receptors is a human donor in good health.

This chain connects TRBV6-1 to TRBJ2-3; 7 bases are a match to TRBD1. The CDR3 is made up of 13 amino acids. Looked up from germline, CDR1 is MNHNS and CDR2 is SASEGT. V trimming: 10 bases; J trimming: 6 bases; junction bases outside the gene matches: 10. DNA for the CDR3: TGTGCCATCGAAGACAGGGTCACTGATACGCAGTATTTT. The encoded protein is CAIEDRVTDTQYF.

This clone showed up just a few times. The chain has TRBV14 and TRBJ2-3; D might be TRBD1 (6 bases). The length of the CDR3 is 18 residues. From germline, CDR1 is SGHDN and CDR2 FVKESK. With 2 bases removed from V and 0 bases from J, the gap between germline ends came to 18 bases. CDR3 in DNA: TGTGCCAGCAGCCAAAAGTGGGGGCCGAGGGCGAGCACAGATACGCAGTATTTT. Translation gives CASSQKWGPRASTDTQYF.

The chain has TRBV18 and TRBJ2-7; D possibly corresponds to TRBD1 (6 bases). Germline CDR1 KGHSH, CDR2 LQKENI. This CDR3 region has 14 residues. The V gene lost 1 base and the J gene lost 1 base, with 8 bases spanning the gap. The CDR3 coding sequence is TGTGCCAGCTCACCACGTGACAGGTCCTACGAGCAGTACTTC. It codes for CASSPRDRSYEQYF.

The chain uses TRBV29-1 and TRBJ2-7; D is unclear. Between the trimmed V and J ends, which lost 4 bases and 3 bases, there was a span of 7 bases. In germline, CDR1 is SQVTM, CDR2 ANQGSEA. This CDR3 contains 11 residues. Here the CDR3 DNA reads TGCAGCGTTGTGGTGTTCTACGAGCAGTACTTC. Amino acids: CSVVVFYEQYF.

The chain has TRBV6-6 and TRBJ1-4; no clear D gene. CDR3 length: 13 residues. Trimming pared 8 bases from V and 0 bases from J, leaving 7 bases between. Germline CDR1 MNHNY, CDR2 SVGAGI (reference sequence). The CDR3 DNA sequence: TGTGCCAGCCGAATTGCAACTAATGAAAAACTGTTTTTT. Protein sequence: CASRIATNEKLFF.

The chain employs TRBV5-6 and TRBJ1-1; possibly TRBD1 for D (5 bases). Germline V lookup: CDR1 SGHDT, CDR2 YYEEEE. V lost 5 bases and J lost 6, with 14 bases in between. The CDR3 consists of 13 residues. CDR3 sequence reads: CASSIGGKAEAFF. In nucleotides, the CDR3 is TGTGCCAGCAGTATCGGGGGGAAGGCTGAAGCTTTCTTT.

The chain employs TRBV19 and TRBJ2-5, with 10 bases matching TRBD2. The CDR3 covers 15 residues. The V gene end was trimmed by 0 bases and the J gene end by 7 bases; junction bases not matched to a gene: 5. Looked up from germline, CDR1 is LNHDA and CDR2 is SQIVND (reference sequence). As DNA, the CDR3 is TGTGCCAGTAGTATAGAAGGGACTAGCGTCGGGACCCAGTACTTC. Protein: CASSIEGTSVGTQYF.

The chain links TRBV5-5 to TRBJ2-7, with D tentatively TRBD2 (6 bases). The CDR3 runs 17 residues. CDR1 and CDR2 from the germline V gene are SGHKS and YYEKEE (reference sequence). V lost 2 bases to trimming and J lost 3 bases, with 21 bases between them. CDR3 amino acids: CASSFRPLVAVNYEQYF. DNA of the CDR3: TGTGCCAGCAGCTTTCGGCCCTTGGTAGCGGTAAACTACGAGCAGTACTTC.

The chain is built from TRBV29-1 and TRBJ2-1; unclear D gene. In germline, CDR1 is SQVTM, CDR2 ANQGSEA. V was trimmed by 3 bases and J by 0 bases, leaving 6 bases between them. The CDR3 is made up of 13 amino acids. In nucleotides, the CDR3 is TGCAGCGTTGATCAAAGCTCCTACAATGAGCAGTTCTTC. This translates into CSVDQSSYNEQFF.

The chain recombines TRBV29-1 with TRBJ2-1, with 10 bases identical to TRBD2. Germline V gene data show CDR1 as SQVTM and CDR2 as ANQGSEA. V lost 4 bases to trimming and J lost 5 bases; unmatched junction nucleotides: 8. This CDR3 is 15 amino acids long. The CDR3 sequence is CSVVDGTSANNEQFF. CDR3 coding DNA: TGCAGCGTTGTGGACGGGACTAGCGCTAACAATGAGCAGTTCTTC.

The CDR3 loop reads CASSEVETQYF. The CDR3 region has the DNA TGTGCCAGCAGTGAGGTAGAGACCCAGTACTTC. The gene calls are TRBV2 and TRBJ2-5; no clear D. The CDR3 covers 11 residues. V was pared by 3 bases and J by 4 bases, with 3 bases between. The germline gives CDR1 SNHLY, CDR2 FYNNEI.

This chain joins TRBV30 and TRBJ2-4; D uncertain. Germline V gene data show CDR1 as GTSNPN and CDR2 as SVGIG (reference sequence). Trimming removed 0 bases from V and 9 bases from J, with 9 bases in between. The CDR3 loop spans 12 amino acids. This CDR3 reads CAWSVSQSIQYF. DNA for the CDR3: TGTGCCTGGAGTGTCAGTCAGAGCATTCAGTACTTC. Filled out from reference TRBV30 and TRBJ2-4, the complete variable domain reads SQTIHQWPATLVQPVGSPLSLECTVEGTSNPNLYWYRQAAGRGLQLLFYSVGIGQISSEVPQNLSASRPQDRQFILSSKKLLLSDSGFYLCAWSVSQSIQYFGAGTRLSVL.

A word on this clone: One end of the junction fails to match germline, which may point to a read error. Other DNA variants within this sample encode the same CDR3. V usage is TRBV7-2 and J usage is TRBJ2-4, with 8 bases fitting TRBD2. The CDR3 loop spans 16 amino acids. Germline CDR1 reads SGHTA; CDR2 reads FQGNSA. The CDR3 is CASSLGSGVAKNIQYF. Written as DNA, the CDR3 is TGTGCCAGCAGCTTAGGTAGCGGGGTAGCCAAAAACATTCAATACTTC.

The chain carries TRBV5-4 and TRBJ1-2; unclear D gene. CDR3 length: 13 amino acids. Germline CDR1 reads SGHNT; CDR2 reads YYREEE (reference sequence). Trimming left V 3 bases short and J 8 bases short, with 14 bases between. CDR3 coding DNA: TGTGCCAGCAGCTCGGACGCCGTGAGGGGCTACACCTTC. It is translated as CASSSDAVRGYTF. Using reference TRBV5-4 and TRBJ1-2 for the parts outside the CDR3, the full variable domain is ETGVTQSPTHLIKTRGQQVTLRCSSQSGHNTVSWYQQALGQGPQFIFQYYREEENGRGNFPPRFSGLQFPNYSSELNVNALELDDSALYLCASSSDAVRGYTFGSGTRLTVV.

J is TRBJ2-7 and V is TRBV29-1, with D uncertain. The CDR3 covers 11 residues. The V gene's germline CDR1 is SQVTM and CDR2 ANQGSEA. Trimming removed 4 bases at V and 7 bases at J, with 11 bases between. This CDR3 reads CSVVASLEQYF. The CDR3 DNA reads TGCAGCGTTGTGGCCTCTTTAGAGCAGTACTTC.

Only a few counts were recorded for this clone. V is TRBV28 and J is TRBJ2-2; 9 bases map to TRBD1. V shed 11 bases and J 4 bases; nucleotides not matched to a gene: 14. Germline loops: CDR1 MDHEN, CDR2 SYDVKM. The length of the CDR3 is 16 residues. The CDR3 DNA reads as TGTGCCTGCCTCCCCACAGGGGGCTTAGGCACCGGGGAGCTGTTTTTT. This encodes CACLPTGGLGTGELFF.

The chain has TRBV28 and TRBJ2-3, with TRBD1 matching over 12 bases. The CDR3 runs 16 residues. The J segment lost 4 bases and the V segment lost 9 bases, leaving 11 bases of the junction unmatched. The germline V gene encodes CDR1 MDHEN and CDR2 SYDVKM. The chain's CDR3 is CASSGTGGALPDTQYF. CDR3 DNA: TGTGCCAGTTCCGGGACAGGGGGCGCATTGCCAGATACGCAGTATTTT.

J is TRBJ1-1 and V is TRBV19; 9 bases are shared with TRBD1. The CDR3 is made up of 15 amino acids. V lost 9 bases and J lost 5; bases outside the gene matches: 13. Germline V gene lookup returns CDR1 LNHDA and CDR2 SQIVND (reference sequence). The CDR3, as DNA: TGTGCCAGCTATCACCCGGGACAGGGAAGAACTGAAGCTTTCTTT. Translating gives CASYHPGQGRTEAFF.

In nucleotides, the CDR3 is TGCGCCAGCAGCACGACAGGGGTGGAGCAGTTCTTC. Translating it yields CASSTTGVEQFF. The rearrangement links TRBV5-1 to TRBJ2-1, with TRBD1 matching 8 bases. V shed 4 bases, J shed 10 bases, and the junction held 4 bases outside the gene matches. The CDR3 runs 12 residues. Germline lookup yields CDR1 SGHRS and CDR2 YFSETQ.

This clone has a handful of counts. V and J are TRBV7-8 and TRBJ1-5; 9 nucleotides align to TRBD1. The length of the CDR3 is 15 residues. The germline V gene encodes CDR1 SGHVS and CDR2 FQNEAQ. The V segment lost 3 bases and the J segment 4 bases; nucleotides outside the gene matches: 4. The CDR3 sequence is CASSLGQGPNQPQHF. CDR3 in DNA: TGTGCCAGCAGCTTGGGACAGGGCCCAAATCAGCCCCAGCATTTT.

CDR3 sequence (DNA): TGTGCCAGCACTCACCCCACGGGAGCCCAGCATTTT. This codes for CASTHPTGAQHF. J is TRBJ1-5 and V is TRBV6-5; D gene unclear. The CDR3 spans 12 residues. The V end lost 7 bases, the J end lost 11 bases, and 15 bases lay between the germline ends. CDR1 MNHEY and CDR2 SVGAGI come from the germline V gene.

The gene calls are TRBV7-9 and TRBJ2-5; TRBD2 might be the D (7 bases). Germline V CDR1 and CDR2: SEHNR, FQNEAQ (reference sequence). Trimming removed 4 bases from V and 2 bases from J, with 14 bases in between. The CDR3 is made up of 15 amino acids. The CDR3 region is CASSSGGGIQETQYF. The DNA of the CDR3 is TGTGCCAGCAGCTCGGGGGGCGGAATTCAAGAGACCCAGTACTTC.

This clone was observed a single time. The chain's CDR3 is CASSLGGEETQYF. The CDR3 region has the DNA TGTGCCAGCAGCTTGGGTGGAGAAGAGACCCAGTACTTC. The chain combines TRBV5-4 with TRBJ2-5, with no clear D. The length of the CDR3 is 13 residues. CDR1 and CDR2 (germline): SGHNT, YYREEE (reference sequence). V lost 0 bases and J 3 bases, leaving 6 bases between the germline ends.

This clone was counted a single time. V usage is TRBV2 and J usage is TRBJ2-6, with TRBD2 identical over 9 bases. The germline V gene encodes CDR1 SNHLY and CDR2 FYNNEI. The CDR3 has 17 residues. The J segment lost 2 bases and the V segment lost 4 bases, leaving 6 bases of the junction unmatched. As DNA, the CDR3 is TGTGCCAGCAGTGTTAGCGGGAGCGGTGCTGGGGCCAACGTCCTGACTTTC. Translated, it gives CASSVSGSGAGANVLTF.

This sequence joins TRBV5-1 and TRBJ1-2; 10 positions match TRBD1. V lost 0 bases to trimming and J lost 6 bases; unmatched junction nucleotides: 2. The CDR3 consists of 14 residues. CDR1 SGHRS and CDR2 YFSETQ come from the germline V gene. CDR3 coding DNA: TGCGCCAGCAGCTTGGGACAGGGGGCGAATGGCTACACCTTC. It translates to CASSLGQGANGYTF.

This clone was observed a single time. V usage is TRBV5-1 and J usage is TRBJ2-7, with 9 nucleotides matching TRBD1. CDR3 length: 17 residues. Losses at the gene ends were 0 bases for V and 2 bases for J; bases not matched to a gene: 9. The germline V gene encodes CDR1 SGHRS and CDR2 YFSETQ. CDR3 coding DNA: TGCGCCAGCAGCTTGGCCGGTTCGGGACAGGGACCCTACGAGCAGTACTTC. As protein: CASSLAGSGQGPYEQYF.